The 32 T cell receptor beta chains below come from one sample, sequenced in a study of CD8 T cells in ankylosing spondylitis. A single record per CDR3 protein comes from TCRdb applying MiXCR to the 5' RACE reads. Here the sample spans some 840,000 distinct CDR3 sequences, over 9.5% being singletons. Study outcomes and limitations: In ankylosing spondylitis blood, a motif of roughly eight highly homologous TCR beta variants appeared characteristic.

Their antigens are not known. The source material was blood, either unsorted or a sorted T cell fraction (not recorded which). Every receptor here comes from a male donor with ankylosing spondylitis.

This clonotype has at least ten counts. This chain uses TRBV29-1 with TRBJ2-1; maybe TRBD1 (6 bases). Trimming cost V 5 bases and J 4 bases, with 15 bases left between them. The germline V gene encodes CDR1 SQVTM and CDR2 ANQGSEA. The CDR3 loop spans 14 amino acids. This chain's CDR3 is CSVSTGWYYNEQFF. The CDR3 nucleotides are TGCAGCGTTTCAACAGGGTGGTATTACAATGAGCAGTTCTTC.

This clonotype was seen only a few times. The rearrangement uses TRBV4-1 and TRBJ2-7; D remains unclear. Trimming stripped 2 bases from V and 4 bases from J, with 18 bases between. This CDR3 region has 16 residues. Germline assignment: CDR1 MGHRA and CDR2 YSYEKL. CDR3 loop: CASSQNAVGVQYEQYF. Written as DNA, the CDR3 is TGCGCCAGCAGCCAAAACGCGGTGGGCGTACAATACGAGCAGTACTTC.

This clonotype was seen more than once but under ten times. The rearrangement uses TRBV20-1 and TRBJ2-1; D call uncertain. Trimming removed 3 bases from V and 0 bases from J, with 6 bases in between. The length of the CDR3 is 13 residues. CDR1 is DFQATT and CDR2 is SNEGSKA in the germline V gene (reference sequence). The CDR3 DNA reads TGCAGTGCTAGCCTGGTCTCCTACAATGAGCAGTTCTTC. Amino acid sequence: CSASLVSYNEQFF.

The table lists this clonotype with many counts. The chain employs TRBV7-2 and TRBJ1-1; no definite D call. Germline V gene sequence: CDR1 SGHTA, CDR2 FQGNSA. The CDR3 has 14 residues. V was trimmed by 1 base and J by 3 bases, leaving 9 bases between them. The CDR3 loop reads CASSLGRQDTEAFF. CDR3 DNA: TGTGCCAGCAGCTTAGGTCGGCAAGACACTGAAGCTTTCTTT.

This clonotype was counted a few times. The CDR3 region is CSARVGQNNSPLHF. CDR3 nucleotide sequence: TGCAGTGCTAGAGTGGGACAGAATAATTCACCCCTCCACTTT. This sequence joins TRBV20-1 and TRBJ1-6, with 7 bases identical to TRBD1. Germline loops: CDR1 DFQATT, CDR2 SNEGSKA (reference sequence). The junction had 2 bases not matched to a gene; V was cut back by 1 base and J by 5 bases. This CDR3 is 14 amino acids long.

The chain couples TRBV3-1 to TRBJ1-4; tentative D call: TRBD1 (5 bases). Germline assignment: CDR1 LGHDT and CDR2 YNNKEL (reference sequence). The CDR3 contains 15 residues. V lost 5 bases and J 9 bases, leaving 19 bases between the germline ends. CDR3 residues: CASSGTGLSLKKLFF. The DNA of the CDR3 is TGTGCCAGCAGCGGCACGGGACTCTCGTTAAAAAAACTGTTTTTT. The complete variable domain, with remaining parts taken from reference TRBV3-1 and TRBJ1-4, reads DTAVSQTPKYLVTQMGNDKSIKCEQNLGHDTMYWYKQDSKKFLKIMFSYNNKELIINETVPNRFSPKSPDKAHLNLHINSLELGDSAVYFCASSGTGLSLKKLFFGSGTQLSVL.

This clonotype was detected ten times or more. The chain carries TRBV24-1 and TRBJ2-1; D gene uncertain. V was pared by 2 bases and J by 4 bases, with 8 bases between. The CDR3 extends over 14 amino acids. Germline V lookup: CDR1 KGHDR, CDR2 SFDVKD. The CDR3: CATSDSQEYNEQFF. CDR3 bases: TGTGCCACCAGTGATTCCCAGGAGTACAATGAGCAGTTCTTC.

This clonotype was seen a handful of times. The CDR3 here is CSAYLAGGRETQYF. The CDR3 DNA reads TGCAGTGCTTATCTAGCGGGAGGGCGAGAGACCCAGTACTTC. The V and J genes are TRBV20-1 and TRBJ2-5, with TRBD2 identical over 12 bases. V gave up 5 bases and J gave up 4 bases; unmatched junction bases: 5. The CDR3 has 14 residues. Germline lookup yields CDR1 DFQATT and CDR2 SNEGSKA (reference sequence).

Details on this clonotype: This may arise from a read error, as a much more abundant clone is one base away. The V call is TRBV7-6, the J call TRBJ2-7, with D possibly being TRBD2 (5 bases). The CDR3 consists of 13 residues. Germline V gives CDR1 SGHVS, CDR2 FNYEAQ. Trimming took off 5 bases at V and 3 bases at J, with 11 bases between the two ends. The CDR3 loop is CASSTSGFYEQYF. CDR3 sequence (DNA): TGTGCCAGCAGCACCTCGGGATTCTACGAGCAGTACTTC.

The rearrangement links TRBV20-1 to TRBJ1-5, with 7 bases fitting TRBD1. The CDR3 consists of 15 residues. The V and J ends lost 8 bases and 5 bases, in that order; junction bases with no gene match: 15. Per germline, CDR1 DFQATT and CDR2 SNEGSKA (reference sequence). For the CDR3, the DNA is TGCAGTTTTATGAAGGGGGCCGGCGTGGATCAGCCCCAGCATTTT. As protein: CSFMKGAGVDQPQHF.

As concerns this clonotype: A read error is possible here, since a much larger clone lies one base away. The V and J genes are TRBV5-1 and TRBJ1-5, with D possibly being TRBD1 (5 bases). Deletions cut 0 bases from V and 6 bases from J, with 10 bases between. The V gene's germline CDR1 is SGHRS and CDR2 YFSETQ. The CDR3 is 14 residues long. CDR3 coding DNA: TGCGCCAGCAGCTTGGAAGGGGTTGGTCAGCCCCAGCATTTT. Its protein is CASSLEGVGQPQHF.

The sample holds many counts of this clonotype. The V gene is TRBV29-1, the J gene TRBJ2-7, with 8 bases that match TRBD2. V lost 5 bases and J lost 3; bases outside the gene matches: 9. Germline CDR1 is SQVTM and CDR2 is ANQGSEA. The CDR3 length is 14 residues. In nucleotides, the CDR3 is TGCAGCGTTCTCGTCGCGGCGGGAGGCTACGAGCAGTACTTC. The encoded protein is CSVLVAAGGYEQYF.

The chain carries TRBV7-9 and TRBJ2-1; D is unresolved. This CDR3 has 15 amino acids. Trimming cost V 0 bases and J 1 base, with 7 bases left between them. Germline lookup yields CDR1 SEHNR and CDR2 FQNEAQ (reference sequence). The CDR3 spells CASSLAGRSYNEQFF. CDR3 nucleotides: TGTGCCAGCAGCTTAGCGGGTAGGTCCTACAATGAGCAGTTCTTC.

This clonotype was picked up a small number of times. The gene calls are TRBV29-1 and TRBJ1-4; D uncertain. This CDR3 spans 12 amino acids. Germline V lookup: CDR1 SQVTM, CDR2 ANQGSEA. The germline V and J ends were trimmed by 4 bases and 3 bases, with 6 bases remaining between them. Written as DNA, the CDR3 is TGCAGCGTTGGGGAGTCTAATGAAAAACTGTTTTTT. The encoded protein is CSVGESNEKLFF.

The chain carries TRBV6-2 or TRBV6-3 and TRBJ2-3; D unresolved. The V and J ends lost 5 bases and 0 bases respectively, with 9 bases between them. In germline, CDR1 is MNHEY, CDR2 SVGEGT. This CDR3 comprises 14 residues. The CDR3 loop reads CASSRVTSTDTQYF. As DNA, the CDR3 is TGTGCCAGCAGTAGAGTCACTAGCACAGATACGCAGTATTTT.

The V call is TRBV5-1, the J call TRBJ2-3; either TRBD1 or TRBD2 may fit D (5 bases each). Germline CDR1 is SGHRS and CDR2 is YFSETQ. The CDR3 consists of 16 residues. V was shortened by 2 bases and J by 3 bases, with 16 bases between the two germline ends. Here the CDR3 reads CASSFGTQGSTDTQYF. The CDR3 nucleotides read TGCGCCAGCAGCTTCGGGACCCAGGGTTCGACAGATACGCAGTATTTT.

The gene calls are TRBV6-5 and TRBJ1-1; D might be TRBD1 (5 bases). The CDR3 is 15 residues long. Per germline, CDR1 MNHEY and CDR2 SVGAGI. Trimming took 4 bases from V and 0 from J, leaving 12 bases between them. This chain's CDR3 is CASSSLRGMNTEAFF. CDR3 nucleotides: TGTGCCAGCAGTTCGCTCCGGGGGATGAACACTGAAGCTTTCTTT.

There are a few counts of this clonotype. The V and J genes are TRBV29-1 and TRBJ2-3; D perhaps matches TRBD2 (7 bases). Germline CDR1 and CDR2: SQVTM and ANQGSEA. V was trimmed by 8 bases and J by 2 bases, leaving 23 bases between them. The CDR3 contains 16 residues. In DNA form, the CDR3 reads TGCAGCTCCCGGGAAGCACGCGGGGGCGTCACAGATACGCAGTATTTT. This translates into CSSREARGGVTDTQYF.

The sample holds many counts of this clonotype. This chain uses TRBV7-2 with TRBJ2-2, with D unclear. The CDR3 is made up of 13 amino acids. CDR1 is SGHTA and CDR2 is FQGNSA in the germline V gene. V dropped 2 bases and J dropped 6 bases, with 7 bases sitting between them. The CDR3, as DNA: TGTGCCAGCAGCTTATGGGTCGCCGGGGAGCTGTTTTTT. This gives the protein CASSLWVAGELFF.

This chain joins TRBV30 and TRBJ2-2; no clear D. The germline V gene has CDR1 GTSNPN and CDR2 SVGIG (reference sequence). V was shortened by 1 base and J by 3 bases, with 0 bases between the two germline ends. This CDR3 spans 11 amino acids. The CDR3 region has the DNA TGTGCCTGGAGTGACACCGGGGAGCTGTTTTTT. It yields the protein CAWSDTGELFF.

This chain links TRBV27 with TRBJ1-3; 9 bases are a match to TRBD1. The CDR3 extends over 16 amino acids. Trimming took 1 base from V and 4 from J; bases not matched to a gene: 5. Germline V gene lookup returns CDR1 MNHEY and CDR2 SMNVEV (reference sequence). This CDR3 reads CASSLLDRGSGNTIYF. In DNA, the CDR3 is TGTGCCAGCAGTTTATTAGACAGGGGGAGCGGAAACACCATATATTTT.

This clonotype was counted only a few times. The chain couples TRBV5-1 to TRBJ2-7; 9 bases fit TRBD1. CDR3 size: 14 residues. The ends lost 2 bases at V and 5 bases at J; junction bases unmatched: 5. In germline, CDR1 is SGHRS, CDR2 YFSETQ. In nucleotides, the CDR3 is TGCGCCAGCAGCTTACAGGGGGCAAAGAACGAGCAGTACTTC. This sequence encodes CASSLQGAKNEQYF.

This clonotype was seen a handful of times. V usage is TRBV20-1 and J usage is TRBJ2-7; D remains ambiguous. Germline lookup yields CDR1 DFQATT and CDR2 SNEGSKA (reference sequence). The CDR3 loop spans 11 amino acids. Deletions cut 6 bases from V and 7 bases from J, with 13 bases between. Here the CDR3 reads CSASPLVEQYF. In nucleotides, the CDR3 is TGCAGTGCGAGTCCCCTGGTAGAGCAGTACTTC.

The CDR3 region has the DNA TGTGCCAGCAGTGAAGGGCGGGGGAGGAACACTGAAGCTTTCTTT. Translated: CASSEGRGRNTEAFF. V is TRBV6-1 and J is TRBJ1-1; a possible D gene is TRBD1 (5 bases). The germline V gene has CDR1 MNHNS and CDR2 SASEGT. This CDR3 region has 15 residues. The V end was cut by 1 base, the J end by 1 base, with 10 bases between.

The chain uses TRBV12-3 or TRBV12-4 and TRBJ2-2; D possibly corresponds to TRBD2 (6 bases). Trimming removed 6 bases from V and 6 bases from J, with 14 bases in between. The CDR3 loop spans 14 amino acids. CDR3 coding DNA: TGTGCCAGCAGAGTCGGGGGAAGCGCCGGGGAGCTGTTTTTT. Protein sequence: CASRVGGSAGELFF.

This clonotype was detected ten times or more. The V call is TRBV20-1, the J call TRBJ1-1; D is ambiguous. Germline-derived CDR1 and CDR2 are DFQATT and SNEGSKA (reference sequence). The CDR3 has 14 amino acids. The germline V and J ends were trimmed by 0 bases and 0 bases, with 8 bases remaining between them. CDR3 in amino acids: CSARDRRVNTEAFF. For the CDR3, the DNA is TGCAGTGCTAGAGATCGGCGGGTGAACACTGAAGCTTTCTTT.

This clonotype came up a few times. The genes are TRBV27 and TRBJ2-1, with 7 positions matching TRBD1. This CDR3 spans 12 amino acids. Germline CDR1 is MNHEY and CDR2 is SMNVEV (reference sequence). Trimming removed 10 bases from V and 15 bases from J; junction bases left unmatched: 15. CDR3 protein: CATTRQQGRLFF. The CDR3 region has the DNA TGTGCCACTACTAGACAACAGGGGCGATTGTTCTTC.

The rearrangement uses TRBV7-9 and TRBJ1-2, with 10 nucleotides matching TRBD1. This CDR3 is 15 amino acids long. V shed 3 bases, J shed 4 bases, and the junction held 5 bases outside the gene matches. Germline CDR1 SEHNR, CDR2 FQNEAQ (reference sequence). The CDR3 coding sequence is TGTGCCAGCAGCTTTCGACAGGGGGCTAGCTATGGCTACACCTTC. Amino acids: CASSFRQGASYGYTF.

In its sample, this clonotype was seen a few times. The V gene is TRBV9, the J gene TRBJ1-2; D ambiguous. The germline gives CDR1 SGDLS, CDR2 YYNGEE. This CDR3 region has 14 residues. The V gene lost 0 bases and the J gene lost 4 bases, with 10 bases spanning the gap. CDR3 DNA: TGTGCCAGCAGCGTAGCATCGGGTTCCTATGGCTACACCTTC. It is translated as CASSVASGSYGYTF.

This clonotype was detected ten times or more. V is TRBV15 and J is TRBJ2-7; 10 bases fit TRBD1. V dropped 0 bases and J dropped 2; count of bases not matched to a gene: 7. CDR3 length equals 17 residues. Per the germline V gene, CDR1 is LNHNV and CDR2 is YYDKDF (reference sequence). CDR3 nucleotide sequence: TGTGCCACCAGCAGAGACGATTACGGGACAGGGGCCTACGAGCAGTACTTC. Translated, it gives CATSRDDYGTGAYEQYF.

The CDR3 sequence: CAISATGGDTEAFF. CDR3 DNA: TGTGCCATCAGCGCTACTGGTGGGGACACTGAAGCTTTCTTT. The J gene is TRBJ1-1, the V gene TRBV10-3; D unclear. V lost 6 bases and J 3 bases, leaving 14 bases between the germline ends. The V gene's germline CDR1 is ENHRY and CDR2 SYGVKD. This CDR3 comprises 14 residues.

This clonotype was counted ten times or more. V gene TRBV12-3 or TRBV12-4 combines with J gene TRBJ2-3, with D tentatively TRBD1 or TRBD2 (5 bases each). The germline V and J ends were trimmed by 5 bases and 2 bases, with 17 bases remaining between them. The CDR3 is 16 amino acids. This chain's CDR3 is CASSPARDGFTDTQYF. The CDR3 bases are TGTGCCAGCAGTCCGGCCCGGGACGGATTCACAGATACGCAGTATTTT.